This T cell receptor beta chain is drawn from a study of blood T cells in healthy people across ages. Then a second PCR, running roughly 7 to 11 cycles, was carried out with a sample-barcoded 5' primer and a J-beta primer mix. TCRdb redid the calling of the 5' RACE reads with MiXCR, one entry per CDR3 protein. Of 700,000 or so distinct CDR3 sequences in the sample, around 43% were seen once. CDR1 and CDR2 from the germline V gene are SQVTM and ANQGSEA. CDR3 length: 12 amino acids. The rearrangement uses TRBV29-1 and TRBJ2-3; D may be TRBD1 or TRBD2 (5 bases each). This sequence originates from a man older than 75 in good health. Sequencing was performed on blood. CDR3 amino acids: CGDAESTDTQYF. The DNA for the CDR3 is TGCGGGGACGCGGAGAGCACAGATACGCAGTATTTT.